This TCR beta chain emerged from a study of Ad26.COV2.S vaccination and SARS-CoV-2 variants. This clone was seen only once. Treatment defined: around 19 received Ad26.COV2.S at low or high dose, single or two shots; about 5 received placebo; per-sample allocation not given. Sampling took place 63 days after the first vaccine or placebo injection. The CDR3 loop spans 14 amino acids. The germline gives CDR1 MNHEY, CDR2 SMNVEV (reference sequence). The ends were cut back, 4 bases at V and 2 bases at J, with 11 bases in the middle. Assay: immunoSEQ multiplex PCR; the TCRdb copy retains only in-frame clones and omits some. The sample lists about 350,000 clones; 86% were seen once.

The gene calls are TRBV27 and TRBJ1-1; D unclear. The sequence was obtained from a person aged 18 to 65 who received the Ad26.COV2.S COVID-19 vaccine or a placebo. Sequencing was performed on peripheral blood, taken in a trial of Ad26.COV2.S vaccine versus placebo. Here the CDR3 reads CASSSQEYNTEAFF. In DNA form, the CDR3 reads TGTGCCAGCAGTTCCCAGGAGTACAACACTGAAGCTTTCTTT.